The source of this TCR beta chain is a study of Ad26.COV2.S vaccination and SARS-CoV-2 variants. Study-wide results and limits: Vaccine and placebo recipients had comparable breadth of non-spike TCRs.

Treatment specified: about 20 received Ad26.COV2.S at low or high dose, single or two shots; several received placebo; per-sample allocation not given. Sampling occurred on day 63 after the first vaccine or placebo injection. On this clone: Its antigen is not identified.

Germline CDR1 reads MNHEY; CDR2 reads SVGEGT. Trimming cost V 0 bases and J 13 bases; bases outside gene matches: 12. The CDR3 totals 15 residues. Sequencing was performed with immunoSEQ multiplex PCR; in TCRdb, only in-frame clones are kept and a portion is missing. The data hold about 480,000 clones, with roughly nine tenths observed a single time. The chain combines TRBV6-2 or TRBV6-3 with TRBJ1-2; 9 nucleotides align to TRBD1. The clonotype was recovered from a person between 18 and 59 years old who received the Ad26.COV2.S COVID-19 vaccine or a placebo. The sample consisted of peripheral blood, taken in a trial of Ad26.COV2.S vaccine versus placebo. The CDR3 protein is CASSYSRGTGSDCTF. The CDR3 nucleotides are TGTGCCAGCAGTTACTCGCGTGGGACAGGGTCGGATTGCACCTTC.